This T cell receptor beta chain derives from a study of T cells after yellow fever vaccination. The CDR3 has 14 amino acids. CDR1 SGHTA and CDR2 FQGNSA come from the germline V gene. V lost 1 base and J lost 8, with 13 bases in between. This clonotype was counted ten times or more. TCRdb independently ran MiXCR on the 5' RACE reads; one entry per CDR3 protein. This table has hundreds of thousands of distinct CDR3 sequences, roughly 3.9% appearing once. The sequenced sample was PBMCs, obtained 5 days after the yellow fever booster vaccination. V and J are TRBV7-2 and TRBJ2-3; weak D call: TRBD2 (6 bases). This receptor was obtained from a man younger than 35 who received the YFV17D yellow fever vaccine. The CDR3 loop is CASSLGGLPGTQYF. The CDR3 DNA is TGTGCCAGCAGCTTAGGAGGACTACCGGGTACGCAGTATTTT. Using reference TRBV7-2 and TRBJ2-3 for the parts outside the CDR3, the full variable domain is GAGVSQSPSNKVTEKGKDVELRCDPISGHTALYWYRQSLGQGLEFLIYFQGNSAPDKSGLPSDRFSAERTGGSVSTLTIQRTQQEDSAVYLCASSLGGLPGTQYFGPGTRLTVL.